The table lists the clone carrying this TCR beta chain with a few counts. What it binds is not known. A single heparinised blood sample, averaging approximately 116 mL, was obtained per donor. Expressed TCRB transcripts were sequenced because the isolated RNA had all been reverse transcribed beforehand. Generated by immunoSEQ multiplex PCR, the TCRdb table keeps only in-frame clones and is missing some. Of 450,000 to 550,000 clones listed, about 29% were seen once; the top ten hold around 0.065%. Germline V gene data show CDR1 as SGHTA and CDR2 as FQGNSA. Trimming pared 5 bases from V and 4 bases from J, leaving 12 bases between. The CDR3 has 13 residues. This sample was included in a study of beta chain features in type 1 diabetes. Whole-study results and caveats: Shorter TCRB CDR3s, moderately but significantly so, marked every one of the four CD4+ subsets in Type 1 diabetes patients. Patients showed naive, central memory and Treg TCRB repertoires that appeared more similar than those of healthy donors.

The chain carries TRBV7-2 and TRBJ2-7; a possible D gene is TRBD1 (5 bases). Sequencing was carried out using naive CD4+ T cells from blood. This TCR came from a man aged 18 to 30 in good health. CDR3 sequence: CASSQTSGYEQYF. In nucleotides, the CDR3 is TGTGCCAGCAGCCAAACATCAGGGTACGAGCAGTACTTC.